This T cell receptor beta chain was observed in a study of cytotoxic CD8 clonotypes in ibrutinib-treated CLL. Study-level information: Overall, 24 responses were partial and 2 complete; following median roughly 68 months, about 14 patients stayed remitted and some 12 progressed.

This CDR3 has 13 residues. Germline V gene sequence: CDR1 MNHNS, CDR2 SASEGT. Between the trimmed V and J ends, which lost 4 bases and 5 bases, there was a span of 11 bases. The method was immunoSEQ multiplex PCR; TCRdb's version includes in-frame clones alone and lacks a portion of them. This sample has tens of thousands of clones, with 49% found just once. The V and J genes are TRBV6-1 and TRBJ1-1; tentative D call: TRBD1 (6 bases). Material: PBMCs, obtained before ibrutinib treatment. This clonotype originated in a human donor with chronic lymphocytic leukemia. CDR3 residues: CASSVDRRTEAFF. The CDR3 DNA reads as TGTGCCAGCAGTGTTGACAGGCGGACTGAAGCTTTCTTT.